This is a list of T cell receptor beta chains from one sample in a study of patients and donors after allogeneic stem cell transplantation. TCRdb used MiXCR to reprocess the RT-PCR reads, holding one entry per CDR3 protein. Of 150,000 to 200,000 distinct CDR3 sequences in the sample, roughly 22% were seen once. Sequenced material: blood, either unsorted or a sorted T cell fraction (not recorded which). All receptors derive from a human donor who was either an allogeneic HSCT recipient or a stem cell or donor lymphocyte infusion donor (not recorded which). It is not recorded whose cells these are; they may come from a transplant donor. The CDR3 runs from the conserved cysteine through the conserved F or W. A D gene is named only where the DNA matches it firmly. Clone size is shown for a subset of rows, as once, few, many or a class of expanded clone.

d_call	clone_size	v_call	j_call	cdr3_nt	cdr3_aa
TRBD2	-	TRBV18	TRBJ2-3	TGTGCCAGCTCACCAATCCCCAGACTAGCGGGGCCCCCGGATACGCAGTATTTT	CASSPIPRLAGPPDTQYF
-	few	TRBV7-2	TRBJ2-5	TGTGCCAGCAGCTTAGCAGCCCGACAAGAGACCCAGTACTTC	CASSLAARQETQYF
TRBD1	few	TRBV5-5	TRBJ1-4	TGTGCCAGCAGCACGATCGACAGGGGGCTTAATGAAAAACTGTTTTTT	CASSTIDRGLNEKLFF
-	few	TRBV3-1	TRBJ2-3	TGTGCCAGCAGCCAAGACGACGGAGATACGCAGTATTTT	CASSQDDGDTQYF
-	-	TRBV5-1	TRBJ1-1	TGCGCCAGCAGCGTCAGGAACCAGGCTGAAGCTTTCTTT	CASSVRNQAEAFF
-	few	TRBV10-3	TRBJ2-5	TGTGCCATCCTTGACCAAGAGACCCAGTACTTC	CAILDQETQYF
TRBD1	few	TRBV15	TRBJ1-1	TGTGCCACCAGCAGTGTAAGGGGGCCGAACACTGAAGCTTTCTTT	CATSSVRGPNTEAFF
-	-	TRBV5-6	TRBJ2-7	TGTGCCAGCAGCACACTGGGTAACGAGGGCTACGAGCAGTACTTC	CASSTLGNEGYEQYF
-	few	TRBV12-3/TRBV12-4	TRBJ1-1	TGTGCCAGCAGTTTGAGGGGTGAAGCTTTCTTT	CASSLRGEAFF
TRBD1	many	TRBV20-1	TRBJ1-5	TGCAGTGCAGAACAGGGGGATCAGCCCCAGCATTTT	CSAEQGDQPQHF
-	-	TRBV27	TRBJ2-2	TGTGCCAGCACCACCCCGAACACCGGGGAGCTGTTTTTT	CASTTPNTGELFF
-	few	TRBV28	TRBJ1-2	TGTGCCAGCAGTTCGAAGACTTGGGGCTACACCTTC	CASSSKTWGYTF
-	few	TRBV7-2	TRBJ2-5	TGTGCCAGCAGCAGGCTTTCCGGGAAGTCGTGGGTGCCCCAGTACTTC	CASSRLSGKSWVPQYF
-	-	TRBV25-1	TRBJ1-1	TGTGCCAGCAGTGGCGGGAACACTGAAGCTTTCTTT	CASSGGNTEAFF
-	-	TRBV14	TRBJ1-1	TGTGCCAGCAGCCAAGATCGGGAATACACTGAAGCTTTCTTT	CASSQDREYTEAFF
-	few	TRBV29-1	TRBJ1-2	TGCAGTGATGTGGTCCGCAGGCGTAACTATGGCTACACCTTC	CSDVVRRRNYGYTF
-	-	TRBV6-1	TRBJ2-7	TGTGCCAGCAGTGAAGCGCGGGGACCGTCCCTACTATCCTACGAGCAGTACTTC	CASSEARGPSLLSYEQYF
-	-	TRBV29-1	TRBJ1-2	TGCAGCGTTGAAAGCAGGGACTATGGCTACACCTTC	CSVESRDYGYTF
-	-	TRBV12-3/TRBV12-4	TRBJ2-7	TGTACCAGCAGCTTGGGGGTTGCAAGGTCCCCCTCCTACGAGCAGTACTTC	CTSSLGVARSPSYEQYF
TRBD2	-	TRBV2	TRBJ2-3	TGTGCCAGCAGTCGCAGCTTACTAGCGGATACGCAGTATTTT	CASSRSLLADTQYF
-	-	TRBV20-1	TRBJ1-3	TGCAGTGCTAACCCGGGCTCTGGAAACACCATATATTTT	CSANPGSGNTIYF
-	-	TRBV5-1	TRBJ2-1	TGCGCCAGCAGCAAAACCGGGGACTTCTACAATGAGCAGTTCTTC	CASSKTGDFYNEQFF
TRBD1	few	TRBV11-2	TRBJ2-3	TGTGCCAGCAGCTTTCGGGACAGGGGCACAGATACGCAGTATTTT	CASSFRDRGTDTQYF
-	-	TRBV27	TRBJ2-6	TGTGCCAGCAGCAAGCAGGGAACCTCGTACACTTCTGGGGCCAACGTCCTGACTTTC	CASSKQGTSYTSGANVLTF
TRBD1	few	TRBV7-9	TRBJ2-7	TGTGCCACGTTCGGGACAGCCTACGAGCAGTACTTC	CATFGTAYEQYF
-	few	TRBV12-3/TRBV12-4	TRBJ2-2	TGTGCCAGCAGTCGCCCTACGACGGGAAACACCGGGGAGCTGTTTTTT	CASSRPTTGNTGELFF
TRBD2	many	TRBV11-2	TRBJ2-1	TGTGCCAGCAGCAAAATAGCGGGACCTTCCTACAATGAGCAGTTCTTC	CASSKIAGPSYNEQFF
-	few	TRBV20-1	TRBJ1-5	TGCAGTGCTAGAGAGAGGTGGCCTCAGCCCCAGCATTTT	CSARERWPQPQHF
-	few	TRBV10-3	TRBJ2-1	TGTGCCACCCAGGGTCTTTCTGGTTACAATGAGCAGTTCTTC	CATQGLSGYNEQFF
TRBD1	few	TRBV12-3/TRBV12-4	TRBJ1-5	TGTGCCAGCAGTCCTCAGACAGGGGGGAAACAGCCCCAGCATTTT	CASSPQTGGKQPQHF
TRBD1	few	TRBV12-5	TRBJ1-3	TGTGCTAGTGGTTTTATAACAGGGGGAAGGGTCATATATTTT	CASGFITGGRVIYF
TRBD1	-	TRBV5-1	TRBJ2-7	TGCGCCAGCAGCGCGACAGGGGAATACGAGCAGTACTTC	CASSATGEYEQYF
-	-	TRBV6-6	TRBJ1-4	TGTGCCAGCAGTTACAGCGGGACTGACGATGAAAAACTGTTTTTT	CASSYSGTDDEKLFF
-	few	TRBV12-3/TRBV12-4	TRBJ1-2	TGTGCCAGCCCACATTCGGGCTATGGCTACACCTTC	CASPHSGYGYTF
TRBD1	few	TRBV27	TRBJ1-2	TGTGCCAGCTTTATAGCTCCGGGACAGGGGTATAGAGGCTACACCTTC	CASFIAPGQGYRGYTF
-	-	TRBV20-1	TRBJ1-2	TGCAGTGCTAGAGATCAACGGTTTTTACGGGGCTACACCTTC	CSARDQRFLRGYTF
TRBD1	-	TRBV29-1	TRBJ2-5	TGCAGCGTTGGACAGGGACGTAAAGAGACCCAGTACTTC	CSVGQGRKETQYF
TRBD1	-	TRBV7-2	TRBJ2-3	TGTGCCAGCAGACTTACACCGGGACAGGGTCATGCAGATACGCAGTATTTT	CASRLTPGQGHADTQYF
-	-	TRBV14	TRBJ1-3	TGTGCCAGCAGCCCCCAGTCAAAAGGGAACACCATATATTTT	CASSPQSKGNTIYF
-	-	TRBV2	TRBJ1-2	TGTGCCAGCAGTGGACCTGGCCTGGCCTATGGCTACACCTTC	CASSGPGLAYGYTF
-	-	TRBV14	TRBJ1-2	TGTGCCAGCAGCCAATTCAAAGGGGGTAACTATGGCTACACCTTC	CASSQFKGGNYGYTF
-	-	TRBV3-1	TRBJ2-1	TGTGCCAGCAGCCCCGGTAATATAGTAGGTTGGGACAATGAGCAGTTCTTC	CASSPGNIVGWDNEQFF
-	many	TRBV15	TRBJ1-2	TGTGCCACCAGCAGAGCCGGCAGCTACTATGGCTACACCTTC	CATSRAGSYYGYTF
TRBD2	-	TRBV9	TRBJ2-5	TGTGCCAGCAGTGATTCCAGGGAGGGCAGGCGTCAAGAGACCCAGTACTTC	CASSDSREGRRQETQYF
-	-	TRBV10-3	TRBJ1-1	TGTGCCATCAGTGACTCGGGACTCCGGAGGAACACTGAAGCTTTCTTT	CAISDSGLRRNTEAFF
TRBD1	few	TRBV6-5	TRBJ1-1	TGTGCCAGCAGTGGCAGGGGGGAAGCTTTCTTT	CASSGRGEAFF
-	-	TRBV30	TRBJ1-1	TGTGCCTGGAGTGCCCGGTCCGGCAAAATCTCTGAAGCTTTCTTT	CAWSARSGKISEAFF
TRBD1	-	TRBV20-1	TRBJ1-1	TGCAGTGCCTCTGACAGGGGGAACACTGAAGCTTTCTTT	CSASDRGNTEAFF
-	many	TRBV4-3	TRBJ1-3	TGCGCCAGCAGCCAAGGACGCTCCCGTGGAAACACCATATATTTT	CASSQGRSRGNTIYF
-	-	TRBV20-1	TRBJ1-2	TGCAGTGCTAGAGATGGGGCGGAATACTATGGCTACACCTTC	CSARDGAEYYGYTF
-	-	TRBV7-9	TRBJ2-7	TGTGCCAGCAGCTTAGCGGGGGATGGGTCCTACGAGCAGTACTTC	CASSLAGDGSYEQYF
-	-	TRBV20-1	TRBJ1-6	TGCAGTGCTAGAGAAGGGACGGCTAATTCACCCCTCCACTTT	CSAREGTANSPLHF
-	few	TRBV7-9	TRBJ2-5	TGTGCCAGCAGCTCCCCGGGGGTTCAAGAGACCCAGTACTTC	CASSSPGVQETQYF
-	-	TRBV9	TRBJ2-1	TGTGCCAGCACCAAGACTTTAGTGTCCTCCTACAATGAGCAGTTCTTC	CASTKTLVSSYNEQFF
TRBD2	once	TRBV7-9	TRBJ2-5	TGTGCCAGCACGACTAGCGGGGCCAAAGGGACCCAGTACTTC	CASTTSGAKGTQYF